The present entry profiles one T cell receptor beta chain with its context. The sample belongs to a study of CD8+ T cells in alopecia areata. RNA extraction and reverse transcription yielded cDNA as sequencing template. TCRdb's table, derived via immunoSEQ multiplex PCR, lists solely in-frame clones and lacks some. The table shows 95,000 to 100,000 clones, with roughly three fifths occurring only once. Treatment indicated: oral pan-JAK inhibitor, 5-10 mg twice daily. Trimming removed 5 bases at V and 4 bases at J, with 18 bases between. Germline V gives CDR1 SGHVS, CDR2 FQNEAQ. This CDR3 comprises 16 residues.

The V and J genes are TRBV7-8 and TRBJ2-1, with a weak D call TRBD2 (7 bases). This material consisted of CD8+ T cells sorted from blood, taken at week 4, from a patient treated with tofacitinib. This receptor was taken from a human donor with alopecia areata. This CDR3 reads CASSQRVAGAYNEQFF. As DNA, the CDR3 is TGTGCCAGCAGCCAACGGGTGGCGGGGGCTTACAATGAGCAGTTCTTC.